Presented here are 19 T cell receptor beta chains from one specimen sequenced in a study of OX40 agonist ivuxolimab in advanced cancers. Some clones are missing from TCRdb's copy, which holds only in-frame ones; the method was immunoSEQ multiplex PCR. The profile shows around 100,000 clones, more than 85% of them singletons. This specimen consisted of CD4+ or CD8+ T cells sorted from blood, obtained in a trial of the OX40 agonist ivuxolimab. Source of these receptors: an adult with an advanced solid tumor such as melanoma, head and neck, liver or kidney cancer.

This clone was seen once. The rearrangement joins TRBV28 to TRBJ1-5; weak D call: TRBD1 (5 bases). V was trimmed by 8 bases and J by 4 bases, leaving 24 bases between them. The V gene's germline CDR1 is MDHEN and CDR2 SYDVKM. The CDR3 spans 17 residues. This chain's CDR3 is CASRITVVGPSNQPQHF. The CDR3 DNA reads as TGTGCCAGCCGGATTACCGTTGTGGGGCCTTCTAATCAGCCCCAGCATTTT.

This sequence joins TRBV21-1 and TRBJ2-7; the table's TRBD2 call for D was not verified on the DNA. TRBV21-1 is noted as a pseudogene. This CDR3 spans 15 amino acids. CDR3 sequence reads: CASSKDAGRSVEQYF. In DNA form, the CDR3 reads TGTGCCAGCAGCAAAGATGCAGGGAGGAGCGTCGAGCAGTACTTC.

The V gene is TRBV28, the J gene TRBJ1-2; D gene uncertain. In germline, CDR1 is MDHEN, CDR2 SYDVKM. This CDR3 is 12 amino acids long. The ends were cut back, 6 bases at V and 6 bases at J, with 11 bases in the middle. The CDR3 DNA is TGTGCCAGCAGGACGCAAGACAATGGCTACACCTTC. Its translation: CASRTQDNGYTF.

V gene TRBV2 combines with J gene TRBJ2-3; D remains unclear. The V gene lost 6 bases and the J gene lost 8 bases, with 9 bases spanning the gap. This CDR3 is 11 amino acids long. In germline, CDR1 is SNHLY, CDR2 FYNNEI. The CDR3 sequence is CASRGIATQYF. The CDR3 nucleotides read TGTGCCAGCAGGGGGATAGCTACGCAGTATTTT.

The rearrangement uses TRBV18 and TRBJ2-1; 9 nucleotides align to TRBD2. This CDR3 comprises 21 residues. Germline CDR1 and CDR2: KGHSH and LQKENI. Germline trimming cut 0 bases from V and 1 base from J; bases unmatched to any gene: 16. The CDR3 sequence: CASSPPLGEVSSGISYNEQFF. The CDR3 nucleotides read TGTGCCAGCTCACCACCTTTGGGGGAGGTATCTAGCGGGATTTCCTACAATGAGCAGTTCTTC.

This chain connects TRBV6-1 to TRBJ1-3; 7 bases fit TRBD1. Germline CDR1 and CDR2: MNHNS and SASEGT. This CDR3 contains 17 residues. V gave up 2 bases and J gave up 1 base; unmatched junction bases: 8. The CDR3 DNA reads TGTGCCAGCAGTGAAATCCCACAGGGGATTTCTGGAAACACCATATATTTT. This encodes CASSEIPQGISGNTIYF.

The chain couples TRBV11-3 to TRBJ2-1; 9 bases agree with TRBD1. Germline loops: CDR1 SGHNT, CDR2 YENEEA. Trimming cost V 7 bases and J 8 bases; bases outside gene matches: 9. The CDR3 contains 14 residues. The CDR3 region is CASNPGQGIYEQFF. The CDR3 DNA reads as TGTGCCAGCAACCCAGGACAGGGGATTTATGAGCAGTTCTTC.

The CDR3 loop reads CASSPLAGDGGNTIYF. The CDR3 DNA is TGTGCCAGCAGCCCCTTGGCAGGGGATGGTGGAAACACCATATATTTT. The genes are TRBV5-4 and TRBJ1-3, with D possibly being TRBD1 (6 bases). Germline-derived CDR1 and CDR2 are SGHNT and YYREEE (reference sequence). Trimming stripped 4 bases from V and 3 bases from J, with 17 bases between. The CDR3 loop spans 16 amino acids.

This clone was picked up one time. This rearrangement joins TRBV28 to TRBJ1-6, with TRBD1 as a possible D gene (6 bases). The CDR3 length is 13 residues. V lost 5 bases and J lost 9, with 11 bases in between. CDR1 is MDHEN, CDR2 SYDVKM, per germline. CDR3 residues: CASSGQWGSPLHF. The CDR3 DNA is TGTGCCAGCAGTGGACAGTGGGGTTCACCCCTCCACTTT.

The chain joins TRBV9 to TRBJ1-1, with D uncertain. V lost 3 bases and J 4 bases, leaving 10 bases between the germline ends. The CDR3 totals 13 residues. Germline assignment: CDR1 SGDLS and CDR2 YYNGEE. As DNA, the CDR3 is TGTGCCAGCAGCGCCCACATGCGCACTGAAGCTTTCTTT. This translates into CASSAHMRTEAFF. Full variable domain (rest looked up from reference TRBV9 and TRBJ1-1): DSGVTQTPKHLITATGQRVTLRCSPRSGDLSVYWYQQSLDQGLQFLIQYYNGEERAKGNILERFSAQQFPDLHSELNLSSLELGDSALYFCASSAHMRTEAFFGQGTRLTVV.

V and J are TRBV4-3 and TRBJ1-2, with 7 positions matching TRBD1. CDR1 is LGHNA and CDR2 is YSLEER in the germline V gene. J gave up 0 bases and V 0 bases, and 7 bases lay outside the gene matches. There are 17 residues in the CDR3. CDR3 sequence: CASSQDRWTGANYGYTF. DNA for the CDR3: TGCGCCAGCAGCCAAGACCGCTGGACAGGAGCTAACTATGGCTACACCTTC.

CDR3 DNA: TGTGCCAGCAGCTTAGGGCCCGACTCTGGAAACACCATATATTTT. The encoded protein is CASSLGPDSGNTIYF. This sequence joins TRBV7-2 and TRBJ1-3; D remains unclear. Germline lookup yields CDR1 SGHTA and CDR2 FQGNSA. V lost 1 base and J lost 0, with 7 bases in between. This CDR3 spans 15 amino acids. Looking up the rest from reference TRBV7-2 and TRBJ1-3 gives the full variable domain: GAGVSQSPSNKVTEKGKDVELRCDPISGHTALYWYRQSLGQGLEFLIYFQGNSAPDKSGLPSDRFSAERTGGSVSTLTIQRTQQEDSAVYLCASSLGPDSGNTIYFGEGSWLTVV.

This chain uses TRBV6-5 with TRBJ2-1, with 8 bases matching TRBD2. CDR3 length: 15 amino acids. CDR1 is MNHEY and CDR2 is SVGAGI in the germline V gene. V shed 6 bases, J shed 4 bases, and the junction held 8 bases outside the gene matches. CDR3 region: CASSGEREPYNEQFF. CDR3 DNA: TGTGCCAGCAGCGGTGAGCGGGAGCCTTACAATGAGCAGTTCTTC.

The chain couples TRBV28 to TRBJ1-5; unclear D gene. Germline V gives CDR1 MDHEN, CDR2 SYDVKM. Between the trimmed V and J ends, which lost 7 bases and 0 bases, there was a span of 10 bases. CDR3 length equals 14 residues. As DNA, the CDR3 is TGTGCCAGCATGAGCTACTATAGCAATCAGCCCCAGCATTTT. It translates to CASMSYYSNQPQHF.

J is TRBJ2-5 and V is TRBV12-5; 8 nucleotides match TRBD1. Germline loops: CDR1 LGHNT, CDR2 FRNRAP. The trim removed 7 bases at V and 5 bases at J, leaving 6 bases unmatched. CDR3 length: 13 residues. CDR3 sequence reads: CASDRGSSETQYF. In DNA, the CDR3 is TGTGCTAGTGACAGGGGGAGTTCTGAGACCCAGTACTTC.

V gene TRBV5-8 combines with J gene TRBJ1-5, with D unclear. The CDR3 has 15 residues. Germline loops: CDR1 SGHTS, CDR2 YDEGEE. V was pared by 6 bases and J by 0 bases, with 13 bases between. CDR3 amino acids: CASIDRFYSNQPQHF. The CDR3, as DNA: TGTGCCAGCATTGACCGCTTCTATAGCAATCAGCCCCAGCATTTT.

The J gene is TRBJ1-6, the V gene TRBV5-4; D perhaps matches TRBD1 (6 bases). V dropped 1 base and J dropped 9 bases, with 8 bases sitting between them. The germline gives CDR1 SGHNT, CDR2 YYREEE (reference sequence). This CDR3 has 13 residues. CDR3 nucleotides: TGTGCCAGCAGCTTGACAGGGTTTTCACCCCTCCACTTT. This encodes CASSLTGFSPLHF.

The chain links TRBV9 to TRBJ1-1, with D hard to call. Germline assignment: CDR1 SGDLS and CDR2 YYNGEE. The V end was cut by 8 bases, the J end by 3 bases, with 14 bases between. This CDR3 has 13 amino acids. The CDR3 here is CASSERVDTEAFF. The CDR3 nucleotides are TGTGCCAGTTCGGAACGGGTAGACACTGAAGCTTTCTTT. The full variable domain, rest sourced from reference TRBV9 and TRBJ1-1, is DSGVTQTPKHLITATGQRVTLRCSPRSGDLSVYWYQQSLDQGLQFLIQYYNGEERAKGNILERFSAQQFPDLHSELNLSSLELGDSALYFCASSERVDTEAFFGQGTRLTVV.

This chain links TRBV15 with TRBJ1-5; the D is unclear. The CDR3 is 15 amino acids. Germline V gene sequence: CDR1 LNHNV, CDR2 YYDKDF (reference sequence). Between the trimmed V and J ends, which lost 3 bases and 2 bases, there was a span of 11 bases. CDR3 nucleotides: TGTGCCACCAGCAGGGCCAAGTTGGGCAATCAGCCCCAGCATTTT. Encoded protein: CATSRAKLGNQPQHF. Full variable domain (rest looked up from reference TRBV15 and TRBJ1-5): DAMVIQNPRYQVTQFGKPVTLSCSQTLNHNVMYWYQQKSSQAPKLLFHYYDKDFNNEADTPDNFQSRRPNTSFCFLDIRSPGLGDTAMYLCATSRAKLGNQPQHFGDGTRLSIL.